A single sample is the source of the 6 T cell receptor beta chains below, sequenced in a study of CD8+CD57+ T cells in acquired aplastic anemia. TCR beta VDJ and CDR3 profiling used genomic DNA as template. MiXCR was run by TCRdb on the reads, yielding one entry per CDR3 protein. The table lists 450,000 to 550,000 distinct CDR3 sequences, over 25% of them singletons. Selection for sequencing was limited to patients who had shown CD8+CD57+ cell expansion by flow cytometry. Sequencing was performed on sorted CD4+, CD8+, or CD8+CD57+ T cells (not recorded which) from PBMCs. The receptor set was obtained from a human donor with aplastic anemia.

Worth noting for this clonotype: At one boundary the junction diverges from the germline segment, which might be a read error. The chain combines TRBV7-7 with TRBJ2-1; TRBD1 or TRBD2 may be the D gene (5 bases each). CDR1 and CDR2 (germline): SSHAT, FNYEAQ (reference sequence). This CDR3 comprises 14 residues. Here the CDR3 reads CASSLGTYYNEQFF. CDR3 nucleotide sequence: TGTGCTAGCAGCCTAGGGACCTACTACAATGAGCAGTTCTTC.

This chain connects TRBV11-1 to TRBJ2-3; 8 positions match TRBD1. The CDR3 length is 15 residues. V was clipped by 5 bases and J by 4 bases; unmatched bases: 8. Germline V gene lookup returns CDR1 SGHAT and CDR2 FQDESV (reference sequence). The CDR3, as DNA: TGTGCCAGCAGCACAGGGGGGACAGTCGCAGATACGCAGTATTTT. This codes for CASSTGGTVADTQYF.

V gene TRBV5-6 combines with J gene TRBJ1-6; D might be TRBD1 (6 bases). V lost 4 bases, J lost 0 bases, and 8 bases lay in between. The germline CDR1 and CDR2 sequences are SGHDT and YYEEEE. The CDR3 spans 15 residues. CDR3: CASSQQGSYNSPLHF. The DNA for the CDR3 is TGTGCCAGCAGCCAACAGGGCTCCTATAATTCACCCCTCCACTTT.

Ten or more counts support this clonotype. One end of the junction is discordant with germline, which a read error may explain. This rearrangement joins TRBV19 to TRBJ1-5; D might be TRBD1 (6 bases). The germline gives CDR1 LNHDA, CDR2 SQIVND (reference sequence). This CDR3 has 13 amino acids. CDR3 residues: CASSTGQNQPQHF. The CDR3 bases are TGTGCCAGCAGTACCGGACAGAATCAGCCCCAGCATTTT.

This clonotype showed up many times. The genes are TRBV15 and TRBJ2-7, with D possibly being TRBD2 (6 bases). This CDR3 region has 15 residues. In germline, CDR1 is LNHNV, CDR2 YYDKDF (reference sequence). V lost 3 bases and J 3 bases, leaving 15 bases between the germline ends. The CDR3 is CATSRDAGGHYEQYF. CDR3 sequence (DNA): TGTGCCACCAGCAGGGACGCAGGAGGGCACTACGAGCAGTACTTC.

The V and J genes are TRBV20-1 and TRBJ1-1; D is perhaps TRBD1 (6 bases). CDR1 is DFQATT, CDR2 SNEGSKA, per germline (reference sequence). The V and J ends lost 2 bases and 3 bases respectively, with 13 bases between them. The CDR3 has 14 residues. The CDR3: CSARTAKGDTEAFF. The CDR3, as DNA: TGCAGTGCTAGAACGGCTAAGGGGGACACTGAAGCTTTCTTT.